This T cell receptor (beta chain) was sequenced for a study of human T cells and chemical hapten exposure. Background on the study: Sensitization employed 2% DPC on about 2 cm by about 2 cm of upper inner arm skin.

V was clipped by 5 bases and J by 7 bases, with 17 bases between them. The CDR3 has 14 amino acids. Germline V gene data show CDR1 as PRHDT and CDR2 as FYEKMQ (reference sequence). Time point defined: patch test 1, 2 weeks after DPC sensitization. Treatment reported: therapeutic diphenylcyclopropenone sensitization with weekly scalp DPC. Using its own MiXCR run on the RACE reads, TCRdb lists one record per CDR3 protein. The data show roughly 160,000 distinct CDR3 sequences, with 14% seen just once and about 1.7% held by the top ten. The input for sequencing was whole blood, taken in connection with sensitization to the hapten diphenylcyclopropenone (DPC). The clonotype originates from a woman younger than 45 with alopecia areata. Some clones in this sample may be carry-over from other donors' samples. The chain is built from TRBV13 and TRBJ1-1, with a possible D match to TRBD1 (6 bases). This CDR3 is CASSPRLTGLEAFF. The DNA for the CDR3 is TGTGCCAGCAGCCCCCGATTAACAGGGCTTGAAGCTTTCTTT.